This entry describes one TCR beta chain. This table comes from immunoSEQ multiplex PCR, and its TCRdb copy is limited to in-frame clones, with some not included. Altogether roughly 100,000 clones are present, over 85% being singletons, with the ten largest covering 15% to 20%. The data derive from a study of blood T cell repertoires in COVID-19. This CDR3 spans 16 amino acids. After removal of 0 bases from V and 4 bases from J, the junction contained 7 bases not matched to a gene. Per germline, CDR1 SGDLS and CDR2 YYNGEE. Input material: peripheral blood. The receptor was isolated from a woman older than 75 in a cohort sampled during active COVID-19. The gene calls are TRBV9 and TRBJ2-5; TRBD2 aligns across 9 bases. The CDR3: CASSVGWGTSRETQYF. The CDR3 nucleotides read TGTGCCAGCAGCGTAGGATGGGGGACTAGCCGAGAGACCCAGTACTTC.